This record covers a single TCR beta chain. This clonotype was picked up many times. Its antigen is currently not known. Base qualities are not recorded, but no much larger clone differs from it by a single base. Sequencing took place on an Illumina HiSeq 1500. Through fastp at Q25 and MiXCR, TCRdb rebuilt clones from the public reads, retaining in-frame beta chains. For every CDR3 protein sequence, its rows merge into one entry that carries the most common genes and DNA. This sample comprises roughly 280,000 distinct CDR3 sequences, over 8% of them detected only once. The ten largest clones capture roughly 16% of the sample. This sample is part of a study of T cell repertoires in cytomegalovirus infection (dated by TCRdb to between 2018 and 2021). For the wider study: Donor HLA type was relevant to the analysis, because carriage of CMV infection together with the matching HLA type was indicated by public TCR beta signatures.

The germline V and J ends show losses of 5 bases and 12 bases respectively, and no gene match explains 7 bases of the junction. Including the terminal cysteine and phenylalanine, the CDR3 comprises 12 residues. Only the CDR3 part of the read is kept: 36 bases, read in frame from the first base. For CDR1 and CDR2, the germline V gene lists SGHTA and FQGNSA. Points the paper makes about the study in general: Carriers of CMV infection plus the relevant HLA type were discriminated by the cumulative frequency of public TCR beta family members in the study cohort and in an independent roughly 350-donor cohort. The ex vivo response was dominated by HLA-C-restricted CMV-specific TCR beta clonotypes, and the single most frequent clonotype in two of eight donors was supplied by these HLA-C-restricted clonotypes.

This receptor was taken from a human donor in good health (CMV status not recorded). Some clones in this sample may be carry-over from other donors' samples. The sequencing input was PBMCs. The rearranged chain carries TRBV7-2 and TRBJ1-1, and 9 junctional nucleotides match TRBD1. Here is the DNA: TGTGCCAGCAGCCTTGGACAGGGGACTACTTTCTTT. The resulting protein is CASSLGQGTTFF. With the rest looked up from the reference TRBV7-2 and TRBJ1-1 genes rather than sequenced, the full variable domain is GAGVSQSPSNKVTEKGKDVELRCDPISGHTALYWYRQSLGQGLEFLIYFQGNSAPDKSGLPSDRFSAERTGGSVSTLTIQRTQQEDSAVYLCASSLGQGTTFFGQGTRLTVV.